Listed below are T cell receptor beta chains from one sample, sequenced in a study of T-cell memory formation after mild COVID-19. TCRdb reprocessed the 5' RACE reads via MiXCR and lists one record per CDR3 protein. This table holds about 130,000 distinct CDR3 sequences, roughly 15% found once. Sequenced sample: PBMCs or a T cell subset sorted from them (not recorded which). The receptors were gathered from an adult woman who had mild COVID-19 (a few samples of this study predate the infection). Cell type and time point are not known. Both conserved end residues are part of each CDR3. D genes are given only for firm matches. Clone size appears in some rows only: once, few, many, or a class for an expanded clone.

v_gene: TRBV12-3/TRBV12-4
j_gene: TRBJ2-7
d_gene: .
abundance: large
CDR3aa: CASSLVDTYEQYF
CDR3nt: TGTGCCAGCAGTTTAGTGGACACCTACGAGCAGTACTTC

v_gene: TRBV12-3/TRBV12-4
j_gene: TRBJ2-1
d_gene: .
abundance: .
CDR3aa: CASSFSSVYNEQFF
CDR3nt: TGTGCCAGCAGTTTCTCTAGCGTCTACAATGAGCAGTTCTTC

v_gene: TRBV12-3/TRBV12-4
j_gene: TRBJ2-3
d_gene: .
abundance: .
CDR3aa: CASSGLPRVTDTQYF
CDR3nt: TGTGCCAGCAGTGGTCTACCCAGAGTCACAGATACGCAGTATTTT

v_gene: TRBV7-9
j_gene: TRBJ1-2
d_gene: .
abundance: .
CDR3aa: CASSLEVPAGYTF
CDR3nt: TGTGCCAGCAGCTTAGAAGTGCCCGCTGGCTACACCTTC

v_gene: TRBV12-3/TRBV12-4
j_gene: TRBJ2-7
d_gene: .
abundance: few
CDR3aa: CASSLLLGTYEQYF
CDR3nt: TGTGCCAGCAGTTTACTTCTGGGGACCTACGAGCAGTACTTC

v_gene: TRBV27
j_gene: TRBJ1-1
d_gene: TRBD1
abundance: .
CDR3aa: CASSVQGKITEAFF
CDR3nt: TGTGCCAGCAGTGTACAGGGGAAGATCACTGAAGCTTTCTTT

v_gene: TRBV12-3/TRBV12-4
j_gene: TRBJ2-2
d_gene: .
abundance: few
CDR3aa: CASSLRRNTGELFF
CDR3nt: TGTGCCAGCAGTTTAAGGCGGAACACCGGGGAGCTGTTTTTT

v_gene: TRBV5-1
j_gene: TRBJ2-3
d_gene: TRBD2
abundance: .
CDR3aa: CASSTGTSGADTQYF
CDR3nt: TGCGCCAGCAGCACTGGGACTAGCGGGGCGGATACGCAGTATTTT

v_gene: TRBV6-2/TRBV6-3
j_gene: TRBJ2-1
d_gene: TRBD2
abundance: few
CDR3aa: CASSYSGKYEQFF
CDR3nt: TGTGCCAGCAGTTACAGCGGGAAATATGAGCAGTTCTTC

v_gene: TRBV10-2
j_gene: TRBJ2-3
d_gene: .
abundance: .
CDR3aa: CASNPASDLDTQYF
CDR3nt: TGCGCCAGCAACCCGGCCTCAGATCTGGATACGCAGTATTTT

v_gene: TRBV20-1
j_gene: TRBJ2-7
d_gene: .
abundance: .
CDR3aa: CSAGQGYEQYF
CDR3nt: TGCAGTGCTGGGCAGGGCTACGAGCAGTACTTC

v_gene: TRBV10-3
j_gene: TRBJ2-3
d_gene: .
abundance: .
CDR3aa: CAISESEGTDTQYF
CDR3nt: TGTGCCATCAGTGAGTCTGAGGGAACAGATACGCAGTATTTT

v_gene: TRBV27
j_gene: TRBJ2-1
d_gene: TRBD2
abundance: .
CDR3aa: CASSFGLAGEGEQFF
CDR3nt: TGTGCCAGCAGTTTTGGGCTAGCGGGGGAGGGTGAGCAGTTCTTC

v_gene: TRBV12-3/TRBV12-4
j_gene: TRBJ2-7
d_gene: .
abundance: few
CDR3aa: CASSFSTLGVEQYF
CDR3nt: TGTGCCAGCAGTTTTAGTACACTCGGGGTCGAGCAGTACTTC

v_gene: TRBV10-3
j_gene: TRBJ2-7
d_gene: TRBD1
abundance: many
CDR3aa: CAISESAKDREFISSYEQYF
CDR3nt: TGTGCCATCAGTGAGTCGGCTAAGGACAGGGAATTTATCTCCTCCTACGAGCAGTACTTC

v_gene: TRBV7-9
j_gene: TRBJ2-1
d_gene: .
abundance: many
CDR3aa: CASSPAGGPHYNEQFF
CDR3nt: TGTGCCAGCAGCCCAGCTGGGGGACCCCACTACAATGAGCAGTTCTTC

v_gene: TRBV19
j_gene: TRBJ2-7
d_gene: TRBD1
abundance: .
CDR3aa: CASSHTGTAAYEQYF
CDR3nt: TGTGCCAGTAGTCACACCGGGACAGCCGCTTACGAGCAGTACTTC

v_gene: TRBV24-1
j_gene: TRBJ2-3
d_gene: .
abundance: many
CDR3aa: CATSDEDKNTDTQYF
CDR3nt: TGTGCCACCAGTGATGAGGACAAAAACACAGATACGCAGTATTTT

v_gene: TRBV24-1
j_gene: TRBJ2-7
d_gene: TRBD1
abundance: .
CDR3aa: CAIAPSWGQTYEQYF
CDR3nt: TGTGCCATCGCACCGTCATGGGGACAGACCTACGAGCAGTACTTC

v_gene: TRBV7-2
j_gene: TRBJ2-2
d_gene: .
abundance: few
CDR3aa: CASSLLRENTGELFF
CDR3nt: TGTGCCAGCAGCTTGTTGCGGGAGAACACCGGGGAGCTGTTTTTT

v_gene: TRBV9
j_gene: TRBJ1-2
d_gene: .
abundance: few
CDR3aa: CASSVWGGGYTF
CDR3nt: TGTGCCAGCAGCGTATGGGGGGGTGGCTACACCTTC

v_gene: TRBV29-1
j_gene: TRBJ2-6
d_gene: .
abundance: many
CDR3aa: CSVVGIVSGANVLTF
CDR3nt: TGCAGCGTTGTGGGGATCGTCTCTGGGGCCAACGTCCTGACTTTC

v_gene: TRBV12-3/TRBV12-4
j_gene: TRBJ2-3
d_gene: .
abundance: .
CDR3aa: CASSKGPPDTQYF
CDR3nt: TGTGCCAGCAGTAAGGGACCGCCAGATACGCAGTATTTT

v_gene: TRBV11-2
j_gene: TRBJ2-4
d_gene: .
abundance: few
CDR3aa: CASSLGRVWGARDNIQYF
CDR3nt: TGTGCCAGCAGCTTAGGCCGAGTGTGGGGGGCGCGCGACAACATTCAGTACTTC

v_gene: TRBV30
j_gene: TRBJ1-2
d_gene: .
abundance: .
CDR3aa: CAWSVLQNYGYTF
CDR3nt: TGTGCCTGGAGTGTATTACAGAACTATGGCTACACCTTC

v_gene: TRBV7-9
j_gene: TRBJ1-1
d_gene: TRBD1
abundance: few
CDR3aa: CASSSYRGLNTEAFF
CDR3nt: TGTGCCAGCAGCTCCTACAGGGGGCTGAACACTGAAGCTTTCTTT

v_gene: TRBV30
j_gene: TRBJ1-5
d_gene: TRBD1
abundance: few
CDR3aa: CAWSWQGDQPQHF
CDR3nt: TGTGCCTGGAGTTGGCAGGGGGACCAGCCCCAGCATTTT

v_gene: TRBV5-1
j_gene: TRBJ1-1
d_gene: .
abundance: .
CDR3aa: CASSPGSQGRGNTEAFF
CDR3nt: TGCGCCAGCAGCCCAGGGAGCCAGGGCAGAGGGAACACTGAAGCTTTCTTT

v_gene: TRBV29-1
j_gene: TRBJ1-1
d_gene: .
abundance: .
CDR3aa: CSVMTGSEAFF
CDR3nt: TGCAGCGTGATGACAGGTTCTGAAGCTTTCTTT

v_gene: TRBV25-1
j_gene: TRBJ2-1
d_gene: .
abundance: few
CDR3aa: CASKSGQGPYNEQFF
CDR3nt: TGTGCCAGCAAATCGGGACAAGGACCTTACAATGAGCAGTTCTTC

v_gene: TRBV27
j_gene: TRBJ2-1
d_gene: .
abundance: few
CDR3aa: CASSQRGSYNEQFF
CDR3nt: TGTGCCAGCAGCCAAAGGGGCTCCTACAATGAGCAGTTCTTC

v_gene: TRBV6-1
j_gene: TRBJ2-3
d_gene: TRBD2
abundance: few
CDR3aa: CASRDHRGGLTDTQYF
CDR3nt: TGTGCCAGCAGAGACCATCGGGGGGGCCTCACAGATACGCAGTATTTT

v_gene: TRBV6-6
j_gene: TRBJ1-1
d_gene: TRBD1
abundance: few
CDR3aa: CASSLQGGTEAFF
CDR3nt: TGTGCCAGCAGCCTACAGGGGGGCACTGAAGCTTTCTTT

v_gene: TRBV5-1
j_gene: TRBJ1-5
d_gene: .
abundance: .
CDR3aa: CASSPRGNQPQHF
CDR3nt: TGCGCCAGCAGCCCGCGCGGTAATCAGCCCCAGCATTTT

v_gene: TRBV5-6
j_gene: TRBJ2-1
d_gene: TRBD2
abundance: .
CDR3aa: CASSLLLAGAVREQFF
CDR3nt: TGTGCCAGCAGCCTGCTTCTAGCGGGAGCGGTACGTGAGCAGTTCTTC

v_gene: TRBV11-2
j_gene: TRBJ2-2
d_gene: .
abundance: few
CDR3aa: CASSLLATGELFF
CDR3nt: TGTGCCAGCAGCCTTCTAGCGACCGGGGAGCTGTTTTTT

v_gene: TRBV7-3
j_gene: TRBJ1-6
d_gene: .
abundance: few
CDR3aa: CASSSGTNNSPLHF
CDR3nt: TGTGCCAGCAGCTCAGGGACGAATAATTCACCCCTCCACTTT

v_gene: TRBV5-1
j_gene: TRBJ2-3
d_gene: TRBD2
abundance: .
CDR3aa: CASSLEGLDTDTQYF
CDR3nt: TGCGCCAGCAGCTTGGAGGGACTAGACACAGATACGCAGTATTTT

v_gene: TRBV4-1
j_gene: TRBJ2-3
d_gene: .
abundance: few
CDR3aa: CASSHSGRTGTDTQYF
CDR3nt: TGCGCCAGCAGCCACTCGGGACGGACCGGGACAGATACGCAGTATTTT

v_gene: TRBV27
j_gene: TRBJ1-6
d_gene: TRBD1
abundance: .
CDR3aa: CASRPGTGSLALHF
CDR3nt: TGTGCCAGCAGACCCGGGACAGGTTCATTGGCCCTCCACTTT

v_gene: TRBV11-1
j_gene: TRBJ2-7
d_gene: TRBD1
abundance: .
CDR3aa: CASSSNGQVQYF
CDR3nt: TGTGCCAGCAGCTCAAACGGACAGGTGCAGTACTTC

v_gene: TRBV12-3/TRBV12-4
j_gene: TRBJ1-1
d_gene: .
abundance: .
CDR3aa: CASSLAGRNTEAFF
CDR3nt: TGTGCCAGCAGTTTAGCGGGGCGGAACACTGAAGCTTTCTTT

v_gene: TRBV15
j_gene: TRBJ2-2
d_gene: TRBD2
abundance: few
CDR3aa: CATSRASGIAGYTGELFF
CDR3nt: TGTGCCACCAGCAGAGCTTCTGGAATAGCGGGGTACACCGGGGAGCTGTTTTTT

v_gene: TRBV20-1
j_gene: TRBJ2-1
d_gene: .
abundance: .
CDR3aa: CSARGYNEQFF
CDR3nt: TGCAGTGCCCGAGGGTACAATGAGCAGTTCTTC

v_gene: TRBV3-1
j_gene: TRBJ2-2
d_gene: TRBD1
abundance: few
CDR3aa: CASSQTLSGTGTGELFF
CDR3nt: TGTGCCAGCAGCCAAACATTATCCGGGACAGGGACCGGGGAGCTGTTTTTT